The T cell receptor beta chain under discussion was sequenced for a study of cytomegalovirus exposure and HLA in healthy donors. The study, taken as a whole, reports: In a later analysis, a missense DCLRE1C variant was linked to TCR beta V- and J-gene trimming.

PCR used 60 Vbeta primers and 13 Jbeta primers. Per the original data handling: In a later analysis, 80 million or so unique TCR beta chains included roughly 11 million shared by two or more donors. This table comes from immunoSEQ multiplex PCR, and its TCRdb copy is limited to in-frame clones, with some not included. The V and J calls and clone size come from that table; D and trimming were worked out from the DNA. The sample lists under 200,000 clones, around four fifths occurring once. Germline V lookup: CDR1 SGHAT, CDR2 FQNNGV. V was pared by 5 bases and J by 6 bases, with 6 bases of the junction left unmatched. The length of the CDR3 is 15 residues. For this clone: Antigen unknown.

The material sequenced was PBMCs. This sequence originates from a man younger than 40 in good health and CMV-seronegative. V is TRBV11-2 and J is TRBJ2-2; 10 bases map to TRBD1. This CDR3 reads CASSHRDRGAGELFF. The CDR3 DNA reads TGTGCCAGCAGCCACAGGGACAGGGGAGCCGGGGAGCTGTTTTTT. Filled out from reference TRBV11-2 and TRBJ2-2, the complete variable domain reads EAGVAQSPRYKIIEKRQSVAFWCNPISGHATLYWYQQILGQGPKLLIQFQNNGVVDDSQLPKDRFSAERLKGVDSTLKIQPAKLEDSAVYLCASSHRDRGAGELFFGEGSRLTVL.